These 14 T cell receptor beta chains were sequenced from one sample in a study of cytomegalovirus exposure and HLA in healthy donors (dated by TCRdb to the late 2010s). The library relied on the immunoSEQ multiplex PCR assay. The multiplex PCR relied on a mix of 60 forward primers for TCR Vbeta segments and 13 reverse primers for TCR Jbeta segments. Here the immuneACCESS table is served through TCRdb, limited to in-frame sequences with V and J called. Missing clones are a known gap in these copies; in checked studies unresolved V genes cover under half, and the rest lacks a known reason. Counted in this sample were some 180,000 clones; roughly 82% of them appeared once. Approximately 1.4% of the sample is held by the ten biggest clonotypes. The specimen sequenced was PBMCs. These receptor sequences come from a man in his forties in good health and CMV-seronegative.

The J gene is TRBJ2-1, the V gene TRBV7-9, with 10 bases matching TRBD2. V shed 7 bases, J shed 8 bases, and the junction held 8 bases outside the gene matches. This CDR3 has 14 residues. Per germline, CDR1 SEHNR and CDR2 FQNEAQ (reference sequence). The CDR3 sequence: CASIVSGRVDEQFF. CDR3 in DNA: TGTGCCAGCATCGTAAGCGGGAGGGTTGATGAGCAGTTCTTC.

The genes are TRBV7-8 and TRBJ2-7; TRBD1 matches at 8 bases. V was pared by 5 bases and J by 3 bases, with 6 bases of the junction left unmatched. There are 14 residues in the CDR3. Germline CDR1 SGHVS, CDR2 FQNEAQ. The CDR3 DNA sequence: TGTGCCAGCAGCCAGGACAGGGCGCTCTACGAGCAGTACTTC. It is translated as CASSQDRALYEQYF.

V gene TRBV9 combines with J gene TRBJ2-1, with D uncertain. The CDR3 runs to 15 residues. Trimming removed 0 bases at V and 4 bases at J, with 11 bases between. The germline gives CDR1 SGDLS, CDR2 YYNGEE. Here the CDR3 DNA reads TGTGCCAGCAGCGTAGGGGTAGGAGATTACAATGAGCAGTTCTTC. It codes for CASSVGVGDYNEQFF. Full variable domain (outside the CDR3, taken from reference TRBV9 and TRBJ2-1): DSGVTQTPKHLITATGQRVTLRCSPRSGDLSVYWYQQSLDQGLQFLIQYYNGEERAKGNILERFSAQQFPDLHSELNLSSLELGDSALYFCASSVGVGDYNEQFFGPGTRLTVL.

The chain combines TRBV7-2 with TRBJ2-5; D is possibly TRBD2 (5 bases). Trimming stripped 3 bases from V and 5 bases from J, with 10 bases between. The germline gives CDR1 SGHTA, CDR2 FQGNSA. This CDR3 has 13 amino acids. The CDR3 protein is CASSLIATETQYF. For the CDR3, the DNA is TGTGCCAGCAGCTTGATAGCGACCGAGACCCAGTACTTC.

V and J are TRBV29-1 and TRBJ1-2; D may be TRBD1 (6 bases). Trimming removed 3 bases from V and 2 bases from J, with 16 bases in between. Germline assignment: CDR1 SQVTM and CDR2 ANQGSEA. CDR3 length equals 15 residues. CDR3 loop: CSVDSGTLENYGYTF. CDR3 in DNA: TGCAGCGTTGACTCCGGGACACTCGAAAACTATGGCTACACCTTC.

The chain is built from TRBV9 and TRBJ2-5; D possibly corresponds to TRBD2 (6 bases). Germline V gives CDR1 SGDLS, CDR2 YYNGEE. With 2 bases removed from V and 5 bases from J, the gap between germline ends came to 13 bases. The CDR3 consists of 14 residues. CDR3 DNA sequence: TGTGCCAGCAGCGTGCGGGGAGATAGGGAGACCCAGTACTTC. Its translation: CASSVRGDRETQYF.

The chain is built from TRBV2 and TRBJ2-3; 10 bases are shared with TRBD1. The CDR3 covers 15 residues. Germline CDR1 is SNHLY and CDR2 is FYNNEI. J lost 5 bases, V lost 8 bases, and 10 bases had no gene match. The CDR3 sequence is CASEYGTGDLDTQYF. The CDR3 coding sequence is TGTGCCAGCGAATATGGGACAGGGGATTTAGATACGCAGTATTTT.

This clone was found once. The gene calls are TRBV7-8 and TRBJ2-3, with 12 positions matching TRBD2. Germline V gene data show CDR1 as SGHVS and CDR2 as FQNEAQ. V was pared by 4 bases and J by 2 bases, with 4 bases of the junction left unmatched. The CDR3 runs to 16 residues. The CDR3 DNA reads as TGTGCCAGCAGCTACGGACTAGCGGGGCTCACAGATACGCAGTATTTT. Its translation: CASSYGLAGLTDTQYF.

CDR3 sequence: CASSPGSSYEQYF. The CDR3 bases are TGTGCCAGTAGCCCGGGATCGTCCTACGAGCAGTACTTC. The chain has TRBV19 and TRBJ2-7, with D possibly being TRBD2 (5 bases). V lost 6 bases and J 1 base, leaving 10 bases between the germline ends. CDR1 is LNHDA, CDR2 SQIVND, per germline (reference sequence). CDR3 length: 13 amino acids.

This clone has just a few counts. The chain is built from TRBV6-5 and TRBJ2-7; no definite D call. Germline V gene lookup returns CDR1 MNHEY and CDR2 SVGAGI. Deletions cut 6 bases from V and 2 bases from J, with 14 bases between. The CDR3 consists of 14 residues. The CDR3 region is CASSRQRLTYEQYF. For the CDR3, the DNA is TGTGCCAGCAGCCGCCAGCGTCTGACCTACGAGCAGTACTTC.

The chain has TRBV12-5 and TRBJ2-2; possible D gene TRBD1, 6 bases. Trimming left V 3 bases short and J 1 base short, with 12 bases between. Germline CDR1 and CDR2: LGHNT and FRNRAP. CDR3 length: 16 amino acids. CDR3 amino acids: CASGFNTGRNTGELFF. CDR3 nucleotide sequence: TGTGCTAGTGGTTTTAATACAGGGAGGAACACCGGGGAGCTGTTTTTT.

This sequence joins TRBV7-6 and TRBJ2-7; 7 bases fit TRBD2. CDR1 is SGHVS, CDR2 FNYEAQ, per germline. The CDR3 length is 15 residues. V shed 5 bases and J 2 bases; nucleotides not matched to a gene: 9. The CDR3 region has the DNA TGTGCCAGCAGCCCGCGGCGGGAGTCGACCTACGAGCAGTACTTC. Its protein product is CASSPRRESTYEQYF. The full variable domain, completed using reference TRBV7-6 and TRBJ2-7, is GAGVSQSPRYKVTKRGQDVALRCDPISGHVSLYWYRQALGQGPEFLTYFNYEAQQDKSGLPNDRFSAERPEGSISTLTIQRTEQRDSAMYRCASSPRRESTYEQYFGPGTRLTVT.

The V gene is TRBV15, the J gene TRBJ1-1; perhaps TRBD1 as D (5 bases). CDR1 and CDR2 (germline): LNHNV, YYDKDF (reference sequence). Deletions cut 3 bases from V and 2 bases from J, with 10 bases between. The CDR3 contains 14 residues. The CDR3 sequence: CATSRPDSNTEAFF. The CDR3 region has the DNA TGTGCCACCAGCAGGCCAGACAGCAACACTGAAGCTTTCTTT. Complete variable domain (other parts from reference TRBV15 and TRBJ1-1): DAMVIQNPRYQVTQFGKPVTLSCSQTLNHNVMYWYQQKSSQAPKLLFHYYDKDFNNEADTPDNFQSRRPNTSFCFLDIRSPGLGDTAMYLCATSRPDSNTEAFFGQGTRLTVV.

This sequence joins TRBV5-1 and TRBJ2-7, with TRBD1 as a possible D gene (5 bases). The length of the CDR3 is 14 residues. V shed 2 bases and J shed 2 bases, with 11 bases lying between them. The germline gives CDR1 SGHRS, CDR2 YFSETQ. Here the CDR3 reads CASSLVGVAYEQYF. The CDR3 DNA sequence: TGCGCCAGCAGCTTAGTAGGGGTAGCCTACGAGCAGTACTTC.